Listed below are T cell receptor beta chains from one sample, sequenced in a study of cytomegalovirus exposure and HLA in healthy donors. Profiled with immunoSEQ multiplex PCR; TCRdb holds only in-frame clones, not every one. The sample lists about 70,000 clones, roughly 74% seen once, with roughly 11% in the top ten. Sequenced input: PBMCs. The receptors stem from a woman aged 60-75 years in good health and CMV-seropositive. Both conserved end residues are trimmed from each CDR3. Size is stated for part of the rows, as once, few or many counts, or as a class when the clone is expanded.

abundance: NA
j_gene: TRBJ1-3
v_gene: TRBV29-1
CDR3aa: SVGGGLSGNTIY

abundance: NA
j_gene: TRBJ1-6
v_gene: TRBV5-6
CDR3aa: ASSLLGQGTGSPLH

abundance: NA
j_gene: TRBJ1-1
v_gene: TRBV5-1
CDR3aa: ASSFNTGEAF

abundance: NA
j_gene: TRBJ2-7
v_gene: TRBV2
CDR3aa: ASRGGGYEQY

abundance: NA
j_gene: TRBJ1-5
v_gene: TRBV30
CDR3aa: AWSVKAGPAGLEIGNQPQH

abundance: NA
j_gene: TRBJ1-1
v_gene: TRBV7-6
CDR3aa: ASSLGQGNTEAF

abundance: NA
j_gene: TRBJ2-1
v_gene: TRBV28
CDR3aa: ASGLQGLAGGTSYNEQF

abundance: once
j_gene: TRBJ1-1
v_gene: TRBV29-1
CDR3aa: SADGGTLHTEAF

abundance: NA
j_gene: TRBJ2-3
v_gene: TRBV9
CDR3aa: ASTSGQFTDTQY

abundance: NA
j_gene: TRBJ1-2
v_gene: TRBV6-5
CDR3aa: ASSYVGAPGST

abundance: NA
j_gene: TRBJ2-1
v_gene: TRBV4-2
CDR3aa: ASSPPGSGGYNEQF

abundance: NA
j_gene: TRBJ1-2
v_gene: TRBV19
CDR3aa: ASSPWTGGSYGYT

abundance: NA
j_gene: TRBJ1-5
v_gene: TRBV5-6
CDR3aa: ASSGTGEAGNQPQH

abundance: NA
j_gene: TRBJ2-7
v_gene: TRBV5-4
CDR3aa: ASSLGGGFGDYEQY

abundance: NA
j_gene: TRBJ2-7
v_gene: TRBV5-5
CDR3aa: ASSLGSARGEQY

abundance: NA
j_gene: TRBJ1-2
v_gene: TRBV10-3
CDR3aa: AISESSTGDYGYT

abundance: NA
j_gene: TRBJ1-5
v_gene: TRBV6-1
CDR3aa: ASSEWGQDGQPQH

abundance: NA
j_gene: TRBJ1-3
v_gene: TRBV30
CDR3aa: AWRDTGELYTIY

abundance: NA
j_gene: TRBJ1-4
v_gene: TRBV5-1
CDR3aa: ASSLAAGAANEKLF

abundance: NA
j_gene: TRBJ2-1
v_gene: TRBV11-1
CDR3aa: ASSLVAGVGEQF

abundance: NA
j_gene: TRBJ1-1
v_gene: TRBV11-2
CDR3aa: ASSPDRGFTEAF

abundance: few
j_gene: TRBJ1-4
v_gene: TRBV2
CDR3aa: ASSLGAATNEKLF

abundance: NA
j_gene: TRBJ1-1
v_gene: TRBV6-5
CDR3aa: ASSYAGQMNTEAF

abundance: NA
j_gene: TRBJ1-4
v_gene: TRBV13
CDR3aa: ASSLRQYNEKLF

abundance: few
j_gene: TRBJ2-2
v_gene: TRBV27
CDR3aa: ASSAGGPLDGELF

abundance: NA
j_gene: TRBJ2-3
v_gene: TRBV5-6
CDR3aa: ASTIPDRLDTQY

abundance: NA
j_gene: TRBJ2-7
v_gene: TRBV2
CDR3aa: ASNPAGAENYEQY

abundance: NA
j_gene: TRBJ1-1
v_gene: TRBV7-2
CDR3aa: ASSKGGVEYTEAF

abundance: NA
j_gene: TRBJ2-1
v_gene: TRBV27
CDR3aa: ASRQDPSYNEQF

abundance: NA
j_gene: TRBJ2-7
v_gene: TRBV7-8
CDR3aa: ASSFYRQGQGHEQY

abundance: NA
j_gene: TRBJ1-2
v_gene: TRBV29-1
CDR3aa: SVAGTGYGYT

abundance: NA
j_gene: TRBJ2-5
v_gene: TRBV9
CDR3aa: ASSVGTSGVQETQY

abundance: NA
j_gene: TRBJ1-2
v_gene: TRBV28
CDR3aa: ASTWDREGYGYT

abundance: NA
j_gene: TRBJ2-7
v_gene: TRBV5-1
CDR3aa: ASREGTSYEQY

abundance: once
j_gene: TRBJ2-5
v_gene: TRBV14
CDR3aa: ASSLWTSGRETQY

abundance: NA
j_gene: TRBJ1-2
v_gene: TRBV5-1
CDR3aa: ASSLVGDRANYGYT

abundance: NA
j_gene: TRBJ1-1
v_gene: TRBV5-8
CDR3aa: ASSWGAEAF

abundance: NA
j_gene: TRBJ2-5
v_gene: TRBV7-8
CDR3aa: ASSLVTGAQETQY

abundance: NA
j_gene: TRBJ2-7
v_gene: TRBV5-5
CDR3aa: ASSFSSYEQY

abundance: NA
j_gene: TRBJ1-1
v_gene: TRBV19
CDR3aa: ASSYREVNTEAF

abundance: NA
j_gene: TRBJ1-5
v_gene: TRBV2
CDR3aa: ASSPVIAGNQPQH

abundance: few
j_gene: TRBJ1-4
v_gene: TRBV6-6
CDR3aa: ASTFGTTNEKLF

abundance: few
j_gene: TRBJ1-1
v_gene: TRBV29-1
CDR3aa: SVGGLGRPNTEAF